The rows below give T cell receptor beta chains drawn from one sample of a study of OX40 agonist ivuxolimab in advanced cancers. Assay: immunoSEQ multiplex PCR; the TCRdb copy retains only in-frame clones and omits some. The profile shows some 73,000 clones, 70% to 90% of them singletons. The material was CD4+ or CD8+ T cells sorted from blood, obtained in a trial of the OX40 agonist ivuxolimab. The source is an adult with an advanced solid tumor such as melanoma, head and neck, liver or kidney cancer. Each CDR3 is given without its conserved first and last residue.

j_gene | v_gene | CDR3aa
TRBJ1-6 | TRBV5-1 | ASSLAWGLDSPLH
TRBJ2-3 | TRBV13 | ASSPEDSYDTQY
TRBJ2-2 | TRBV19 | ASSRVGTGELF
TRBJ2-2 | TRBV12-5 | ASGFFQRAGELF
TRBJ1-4 | TRBV15 | ATSRDGSKSTEEKLF
TRBJ1-2 | TRBV28 | ASSRPGRIYGYT
TRBJ2-3 | TRBV5-6 | ASSFLSSGSTDTQY
TRBJ2-5 | TRBV18 | ASSPEGLGQETQY
TRBJ2-3 | TRBV6-6 | ASIPTGADTQY
TRBJ1-1 | TRBV7-6 | ASSLEWGTEAF
TRBJ1-1 | TRBV30 | AAQANTEAF
TRBJ1-6 | TRBV13 | ASSFQGSIGSYNSPLH
TRBJ1-1 | TRBV7-8 | ATTGRVITEAF
TRBJ1-1 | TRBV11-3 | ASSPGASWTEAF
TRBJ2-7 | TRBV27 | ASRTGGARYEQY
TRBJ2-1 | TRBV27 | ASSLAGTRNEQF
TRBJ1-1 | TRBV5-1 | ASSLVPINMNTEAF
TRBJ1-5 | TRBV6-1 | ASSDWGGQPQH
TRBJ1-5 | TRBV6-1 | ASSESEQDNQPQH
TRBJ2-3 | TRBV9 | ASSALTDTQY
TRBJ2-3 | TRBV5-1 | ASSLGRTSGASMDTQY
TRBJ2-3 | TRBV5-3 | ARSLEFPSLSTDTQY
TRBJ2-7 | TRBV13 | ASSDGFKIG
TRBJ1-3 | TRBV2 | ASSEDPAPGNTIY
TRBJ2-5 | TRBV6-5 | ASSYSRETQY
TRBJ2-3 | TRBV29-1 | SVVTSGSTDTQY
TRBJ2-2 | TRBV5-1 | ASSVGLANTGELF
TRBJ1-4 | TRBV2 | ASSDRGEKLF
TRBJ2-5 | TRBV28 | ASSLRGETQY
TRBJ1-2 | TRBV4-3 | ASSQDRVGYT
TRBJ2-1 | TRBV7-3 | ASSLSSGTYNEQF
TRBJ1-2 | TRBV7-9 | ASSQPGQAVGYT
TRBJ1-2 | TRBV28 | ASTPWPLSDYGYT
TRBJ1-5 | TRBV28 | ASSLQGSGQPQH
TRBJ2-1 | TRBV7-2 | ASSLKGSNEQF
TRBJ1-5 | TRBV7-2 | ASSEEGRRNQPQH
TRBJ1-4 | TRBV6-9 | ASSPWDAGGEKLF
TRBJ1-1 | TRBV18 | ASSLSRAPEAF
TRBJ2-7 | TRBV5-1 | ASSLVVGSGRASYEQY
TRBJ2-3 | TRBV18 | ASSRDYRGANTQY
TRBJ2-7 | TRBV7-2 | ASSLGPWGYEQY
TRBJ1-4 | TRBV9 | ASSPLGGGNLEKLF
TRBJ1-2 | TRBV5-6 | ASSSGGNYGYT
TRBJ2-4 | TRBV30 | AWRGGNIQY
TRBJ2-1 | TRBV4-3 | ASSQGRRGSYNEQF
TRBJ2-1 | TRBV5-8 | ASSVGQGSPYNEQF
TRBJ1-2 | TRBV11-2 | ASSSTGAKVYT
TRBJ2-5 | TRBV9 | ASSVGGGGAGEQY
TRBJ1-2 | TRBV6-5 | ASSYSSTGSYGYT
TRBJ2-7 | TRBV10-3 | AISFDRPNEQY
TRBJ1-5 | TRBV19 | ASRARAGQGSSYSNQPQH
TRBJ2-7 | TRBV5-1 | ASSSGAFYEQY
TRBJ2-3 | TRBV5-1 | ASSLSGVTDTQY
TRBJ1-2 | TRBV5-4 | ASSRQANYGYT
TRBJ2-3 | TRBV6-4 | ASSDQTTSTDTQY